A single T cell receptor (beta chain) is shown here with its context. This specimen belongs to a study of blood T cell repertoires in COVID-19. Study information: Collection of acute and convalescent COVID-19 samples took place in the United States, Italy and Spain. PBMCs, B-cell-depleted T cells, or T cells provided the cDNA or gDNA that made up the material.

Original processing methods: Nucleated cell number was recorded as an estimate derived from reference gene primer amplification. Assay: immunoSEQ multiplex PCR; the TCRdb copy retains only in-frame clones and omits some. V, J and clone size are those of that table, while D and trimming were read from the DNA. The data contain around 230,000 clones, approximately 80% of them seen just once; the ten biggest clones take up 25% to 35%. Germline V gives CDR1 GTSNPN, CDR2 SVGIG (reference sequence). The CDR3 runs 16 residues. V shed 1 base and J 2 bases; nucleotides not matched to a gene: 9. The V and J genes are TRBV30 and TRBJ2-7; 9 bases fit TRBD1. This receptor was taken from a man in his forties with acute or convalescent COVID-19. Sequencing was performed on peripheral blood. The CDR3 here is CAWSGGTGQGTYEQYF. The DNA of the CDR3 is TGTGCCTGGAGTGGGGGGACGGGACAGGGAACCTACGAGCAGTACTTC.